This passage covers 15 T cell receptor beta chains from one sample sequenced in a study of T cell responses to AZD1222 COVID-19 vaccine listed by TCRdb under 2021. Read against the paper, the sample's time point label means: about 28 days (+/-7) after the second vaccine dose. Receptors were amplified or captured by the immunoSEQ multiplex PCR assay. TCRdb took this table from immuneACCESS and kept in-frame rearrangements with V and J called. Such tables lack part of the clones; where checked against another copy, unresolved V genes explain under half of the gap, and the rest is unexplained. Here the sample has more than 75,000 clones; 88% occur a single time. The biggest ten clones account for 6.9% of the sample. The sample in question was peripheral blood, obtained 28 days after the second AZD1222 dose. The receptors were gathered from an adult who received the AZD1222 COVID-19 vaccine.

CDR3 protein: CSVLASGKVAYNEQFF. CDR3 sequence (DNA): TGCAGCGTTCTCGCTAGCGGGAAAGTCGCCTACAATGAGCAGTTCTTC. The chain is built from TRBV29-1 and TRBJ2-1; 9 nucleotides align to TRBD2. The germline gives CDR1 SQVTM, CDR2 ANQGSEA. V was clipped by 5 bases and J by 2 bases; unmatched bases: 10. This CDR3 region has 16 residues.

This chain links TRBV7-9 with TRBJ2-2; D remains ambiguous. The CDR3 runs to 14 residues. Trimming took off 4 bases at V and 5 bases at J, with 11 bases between the two ends. Germline CDR1 and CDR2: SEHNR and FQNEAQ (reference sequence). CDR3 protein: CASSSMLVTGELFF. DNA of the CDR3: TGTGCCAGCAGCTCTATGCTAGTTACCGGGGAGCTGTTTTTT. Full variable domain (outside the CDR3, taken from reference TRBV7-9 and TRBJ2-2): DTGVSQNPRHKITKRGQNVTFRCDPISEHNRLYWYRQTLGQGPEFLTYFQNEAQLEKSRLLSDRFSAERPKGSFSTLEIQRTEQGDSAMYLCASSSMLVTGELFFGEGSRLTVL.

In DNA, the CDR3 is TGTGCCAGCAGCTTTGGCTATGAGCAGTTCTTC. Amino acids: CASSFGYEQFF. The chain has TRBV7-9 and TRBJ2-1; D ambiguous. Germline CDR1 SEHNR, CDR2 FQNEAQ (reference sequence). The CDR3 length is 11 residues. The ends were cut back, 3 bases at V and 8 bases at J, with 5 bases in the middle.

This chain connects TRBV7-2 to TRBJ1-3, with D perhaps TRBD1 (5 bases). The CDR3 extends over 15 amino acids. V lost 5 bases, J lost 4 bases, and 15 bases lay in between. Germline loops: CDR1 SGHTA, CDR2 FQGNSA. The CDR3: CASSPSTGVGNTIYF. In DNA form, the CDR3 reads TGTGCCAGCAGCCCAAGCACAGGAGTCGGAAACACCATATATTTT.

This clone showed up just once. The rearrangement joins TRBV24-1 to TRBJ1-2; 8 positions agree with TRBD1. The CDR3 is 14 amino acids. The V gene's germline CDR1 is KGHDR and CDR2 SFDVKD. V lost 5 bases to trimming and J lost 5 bases; unmatched junction nucleotides: 6. The CDR3 bases are TGTGCCACCAGTGTCGCCGACAGGGGTTATGGCTACACCTTC. Protein product: CATSVADRGYGYTF.

The chain uses TRBV10-1 and TRBJ2-1; TRBD2 matches at 13 bases. The junction had 2 bases not matched to a gene; V was cut back by 4 bases and J by 2 bases. CDR3 length: 16 residues. CDR1 is WNHNN and CDR2 is SYGVQD in the germline V gene (reference sequence). CDR3: CASSGTSGRTYNEQFF. The CDR3 coding sequence is TGCGCCAGCAGTGGGACTAGCGGGAGAACCTACAATGAGCAGTTCTTC.

The sample holds one count of this clone. V gene TRBV28 combines with J gene TRBJ1-2, with 10 bases lining up with TRBD1. Germline V CDR1 and CDR2: MDHEN, SYDVKM. Losses at the gene ends were 7 bases for V and 7 bases for J; bases not matched to a gene: 9. CDR3 size: 14 residues. CDR3 DNA sequence: TGTGCCAGCATAACCCATCGGACAGGGGGTGGCTACACCTTC. Protein: CASITHRTGGGYTF.

The chain is built from TRBV10-3 and TRBJ2-1; TRBD2 agrees at 7 bases. CDR1 is ENHRY, CDR2 SYGVKD, per germline. The CDR3 totals 17 residues. The V segment lost 2 bases and the J segment 7 bases; nucleotides outside the gene matches: 14. The CDR3 sequence: CAISEETSAQMGNEQFF. CDR3 coding DNA: TGTGCCATCAGTGAGGAAACTAGCGCCCAAATGGGGAATGAGCAGTTCTTC.

The chain is built from TRBV27 and TRBJ1-2, with a weak D call TRBD1 (6 bases). Trimming removed 5 bases at V and 8 bases at J, with 18 bases between. Germline V gene lookup returns CDR1 MNHEY and CDR2 SMNVEV (reference sequence). The CDR3 has 14 residues. CDR3 sequence: CASSSSSRGEGYTF. The CDR3 coding sequence is TGTGCCAGCAGTAGCTCATCCAGGGGTGAGGGCTACACCTTC.

The V gene is TRBV7-6, the J gene TRBJ2-7; D remains ambiguous. The V and J ends lost 4 bases and 1 base respectively, with 8 bases between them. Germline CDR1 reads SGHVS; CDR2 reads FNYEAQ. The CDR3 consists of 13 residues. The CDR3 nucleotides read TGTGCCAGCAGCTCCTACAGTTCCTACGAGCAGTACTTC. Protein product: CASSSYSSYEQYF. The full variable domain, its missing parts supplied by reference TRBV7-6 and TRBJ2-7, is GAGVSQSPRYKVTKRGQDVALRCDPISGHVSLYWYRQALGQGPEFLTYFNYEAQQDKSGLPNDRFSAERPEGSISTLTIQRTEQRDSAMYRCASSSYSSYEQYFGPGTRLTVT.

This chain's CDR3 is CASSLRSGTGSYNEQFF. CDR3 sequence (DNA): TGCGCCAGCAGCCTGAGGTCCGGGACAGGCTCCTACAATGAGCAGTTCTTC. The V call is TRBV4-1, the J call TRBJ2-1; TRBD1 matches 8 bases. The germline V gene has CDR1 MGHRA and CDR2 YSYEKL. V gave up 4 bases and J gave up 0 bases; unmatched junction bases: 8. This CDR3 is built from 17 residues.

The CDR3 bases are TGTGCCAGCAGCTACCGCAACACTGAAGCTTTCTTT. Residues: CASSYRNTEAFF. The chain has TRBV7-9 and TRBJ1-1; D unresolved. Per the germline V gene, CDR1 is SEHNR and CDR2 is FQNEAQ (reference sequence). This CDR3 has 12 amino acids. V was trimmed by 4 bases and J by 2 bases, leaving 5 bases between them.

This clone was detected only a few times. This rearrangement joins TRBV18 to TRBJ1-1; 7 bases line up with TRBD1. The CDR3 has 19 amino acids. Germline trimming cut 3 bases from V and 0 bases from J; bases unmatched to any gene: 16. Germline V gene data show CDR1 as KGHSH and CDR2 as LQKENI. The CDR3 coding sequence is TGTGCCAGCTCACCTAGACAAGCCCGGGACAGACTAATGAACACTGAAGCTTTCTTT. This encodes CASSPRQARDRLMNTEAFF.

The V and J genes are TRBV12-3 or TRBV12-4 and TRBJ1-1; 8 bases align to TRBD1. V lost 7 bases to trimming and J lost 5 bases; unmatched junction nucleotides: 6. This CDR3 contains 13 residues. This CDR3 reads CASIPGGLTEAFF. CDR3 bases: TGTGCCAGCATCCCAGGGGGCTTAACTGAAGCTTTCTTT.

The gene calls are TRBV11-2 and TRBJ2-7, with 10 bases matching TRBD2. Germline-derived CDR1 and CDR2 are SGHAT and FQNNGV. This CDR3 spans 17 amino acids. J was trimmed by 2 bases and V by 1 base; bases with no gene match: 8. The chain's CDR3 is CASSLASRLAGAYEQYF. The CDR3 DNA reads TGTGCCAGCAGCTTAGCTTCTCGCCTAGCGGGAGCCTACGAGCAGTACTTC.